This T cell receptor beta chain was observed in a study of blood T cell repertoires in COVID-19. This table comes from immunoSEQ multiplex PCR, and its TCRdb copy is limited to in-frame clones, with some not included. The table records 150,000 to 200,000 clones, around 85% of them present only once. Germline CDR1 MNHEY, CDR2 SVGEGT. The CDR3 sequence is 13 residues long. V was pared by 2 bases and J by 4 bases, with 6 bases between. This sequence was found in a woman aged 55-69 years with COVID-19, enrolled during active disease. Sequencing used peripheral blood. J is TRBJ1-5 and V is TRBV6-2 or TRBV6-3; D is unresolved. In DNA form, the CDR3 reads TGTGCCAGCAGTTACCCCAGTAATCAGCCCCAGCATTTT. It yields the protein CASSYPSNQPQHF.